The rows below give T cell receptor beta chains drawn from one sample of a study of shared clonotypes between healthy human individuals. This table comes from immunoSEQ multiplex PCR, and its TCRdb copy is limited to in-frame clones, with some not included. The profile shows a few hundred thousand clones, just over 65% of them singletons. Sequencing input: memory CD4+ T cells sorted from blood. These receptors were collected from a man under 40 in good health. CDR3s include the opening cysteine and the closing phenylalanine or tryptophan. D genes are given only for firm matches. Clone size appears in some rows only: once, few, many, or a class for an expanded clone.

j_call d_call clone_size v_call cdr3_nt cdr3_aa
TRBJ2-5 NA NA TRBV5-1 TGCGCCAGCAGCCAAACTTCTCTGGAGACCCAGTACTTC CASSQTSLETQYF
TRBJ2-2 TRBD2 few TRBV2 TGTGCCAGCAGTCTAGCGGGAGGGACCGGGGAGCTGTTTTTT CASSLAGGTGELFF
TRBJ2-3 NA NA TRBV7-2 TGTGCCAGCAGCTTAGGGGGTTGGGGGGCGCGGGGCACAGATACGCAGTATTTT CASSLGGWGARGTDTQYF
TRBJ2-5 TRBD2 NA TRBV11-3 TGTGCCAGCAGCCCTCGGACTAGCGGTGTCCAAGAGACCCAGTACTTC CASSPRTSGVQETQYF
TRBJ1-1 TRBD1 many TRBV7-9 TGTGCCAGCAGCCTACCCACAGGGGTTCGGACTGAAGCTTTCTTT CASSLPTGVRTEAFF
TRBJ2-1 TRBD2 NA TRBV5-1 TGCGCCAGCAGCTTAGACGGGGGGATCTCCTACAATGAGCAGTTCTTC CASSLDGGISYNEQFF
TRBJ2-3 TRBD2 NA TRBV5-6 TGTGCCAGCAGCTTGGCCTGGGGTAGCGGGACGTCAGATACGCAGTATTTT CASSLAWGSGTSDTQYF
TRBJ1-2 TRBD1 NA TRBV18 TGTGCCAGCTCACCTGACAGGGGAATTACGTCTAACTATGGCTACACCTTC CASSPDRGITSNYGYTF
TRBJ2-3 TRBD2 NA TRBV9 TGTGCCAGCAGCGGACAAAGCGGGAGGGTCCTCAGCACAGATACGCAGTATTTT CASSGQSGRVLSTDTQYF
TRBJ2-1 TRBD2 NA TRBV5-1 TGCGCCAGCAGCCGAAGGACTAGCGGGACTTACAATGAGCAGTTCTTC CASSRRTSGTYNEQFF
TRBJ2-2 TRBD1 NA TRBV27 TGTGCCAGCAGCCGGGACAGGGGCCCCATGGGGCTGTTTTTT CASSRDRGPMGLFF
TRBJ2-1 NA few TRBV6-5 TGTGCCAGCAGGGGCGGGACAGCTTACTACAATGAGCAGTTCTTC CASRGGTAYYNEQFF
TRBJ2-1 TRBD2 NA TRBV7-2 TGTGCCAGCAGCAGGACTAGCGGGACATTCTACAATGAGCAGTTCTTC CASSRTSGTFYNEQFF
TRBJ1-4 NA NA TRBV30 TGTGCCTGGAGTGCAGGAATCTCTAATGAAAAACTGTTTTTT CAWSAGISNEKLFF
TRBJ2-2 NA many TRBV7-2 TGTGCCAGCCGGAAGTCGTTGACGGCTTCTTTCACCGGGGAGCTGTTTTTT CASRKSLTASFTGELFF
TRBJ2-5 TRBD2 NA TRBV7-2 TGTGCCAGCAGCCCCCGTGGGTTGGTAGCGGGAGAACTGTACTTC CASSPRGLVAGELYF
TRBJ2-2 NA NA TRBV5-1 TGCGCCAGCGACAAGACAGGGAACACCGGGGAGCTGTTTTTT CASDKTGNTGELFF
TRBJ2-5 NA NA TRBV7-2 TGTGCCAGCAGCTTAAACGAAGAGACCCAGTACTTC CASSLNEETQYF
TRBJ2-5 TRBD1 NA TRBV5-1 TGCGCCAGCAGCCAAGGGGACAGGGGCCTGGAGACCCAGTACTTC CASSQGDRGLETQYF
TRBJ1-5 NA once TRBV27 TGTGCCAGCAGCCCTAGTCTACAATTCAGTTCCAATCAGCCCCAGCATTTT CASSPSLQFSSNQPQHF
TRBJ1-5 TRBD1 many TRBV6-1 TGTGCCAGCAGTGAGACAGGGGGCGTTCAGCCCCAGCATTTT CASSETGGVQPQHF
TRBJ2-1 TRBD2 few TRBV29-1 TGCAGCGTCGGGACTAGCGGGAGGGCCAGGGAGCAGTTCTTC CSVGTSGRAREQFF
TRBJ1-2 NA NA TRBV9 TGTGCCAGCAGCGTGGGACAAGCTTTGGGCTACACCTTC CASSVGQALGYTF
TRBJ1-3 NA few TRBV9 TGTGCCAGCAGCGGATGGGACACCGGAAACACCATATATTTT CASSGWDTGNTIYF